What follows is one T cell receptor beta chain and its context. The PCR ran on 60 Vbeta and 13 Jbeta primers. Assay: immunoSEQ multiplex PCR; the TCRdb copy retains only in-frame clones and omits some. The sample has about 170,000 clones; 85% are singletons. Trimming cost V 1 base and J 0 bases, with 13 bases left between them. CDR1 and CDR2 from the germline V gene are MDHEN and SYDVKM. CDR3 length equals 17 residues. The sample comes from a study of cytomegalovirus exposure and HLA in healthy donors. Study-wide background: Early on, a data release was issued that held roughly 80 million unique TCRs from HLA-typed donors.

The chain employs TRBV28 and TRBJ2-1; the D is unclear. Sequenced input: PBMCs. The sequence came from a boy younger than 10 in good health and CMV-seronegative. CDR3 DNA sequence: TGTGCCAGCAGTTTATATCCCCGACAAAGCTCCTACAATGAGCAGTTCTTC. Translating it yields CASSLYPRQSSYNEQFF. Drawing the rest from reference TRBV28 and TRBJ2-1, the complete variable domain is DVKVTQSSRYLVKRTGEKVFLECVQDMDHENMFWYRQDPGLGLRLIYFSYDVKMKEKGDIPEGYSVSREKKERFSLILESASTNQTSMYLCASSLYPRQSSYNEQFFGPGTRLTVL.